This T cell receptor (beta chain) was captured in a study of T cells expressing NK-cell markers. TCRdb re-called the 5' RACE reads; every CDR3 protein appears as one record, without DNA. The specimen's table records 150,000 to 200,000 distinct CDR3 sequences. Per germline, CDR1 LGHDT and CDR2 YNNKEL (reference sequence). This CDR3 is built from 15 residues. Sequences were obtained from blood T cells: a sorted CD56 or NKG2C T cell subset, CD4+ or CD8+ T cells, or bulk PBMC T cells (not recorded which). The sequence derives from a woman between 18 and 69 years old in good health. This sequence joins TRBV3-1 and TRBJ2-7; absent DNA, TCRdb's TRBD2 call cannot be checked. CDR3 region: CASSQDLAGDGEQYF.